Listed below are T cell receptor beta chains from one sample, sequenced in a study of blood T cell repertoires in COVID-19. Sequencing was performed with immunoSEQ multiplex PCR; in TCRdb, only in-frame clones are kept and a portion is missing. The sample holds 200,000 to 250,000 clones; roughly 90% are singletons and the top ten take roughly 4%. The sample taken for sequencing was PBMCs or T cells enriched from blood (not recorded which). These receptors all stem from a young woman who had been exposed to COVID-19. The CDR3 runs from the conserved cysteine through the conserved F or W. The order of the fields is D gene, clone size, V gene, J gene, CDR3 protein, CDR3 DNA. D genes are given only for firm matches. The size field is filled for only some rows; it gives once, few, many or a size class.

d_call: TRBD1
clone_size: .
v_call: TRBV2
j_call: TRBJ1-2
cdr3_aa: CASTPPGQPGYTF
cdr3_nt: TGTGCCAGCACTCCTCCGGGACAGCCTGGCTACACCTTC

d_call: TRBD1
clone_size: .
v_call: TRBV14
j_call: TRBJ1-2
cdr3_aa: CASSQQQGAEGYTF
cdr3_nt: TGTGCCAGCAGCCAACAACAGGGGGCGGAGGGCTACACCTTC

d_call: TRBD1
clone_size: .
v_call: TRBV5-1
j_call: TRBJ1-1
cdr3_aa: CASSPTGQSTEAFF
cdr3_nt: TGCGCCAGCAGCCCGACAGGGCAGAGCACTGAAGCTTTCTTT

d_call: .
clone_size: once
v_call: TRBV3-1/TRBV3-2
j_call: TRBJ1-3
cdr3_aa: CASGVDSGNTIYF
cdr3_nt: TGTGCCAGCGGAGTTGATTCTGGAAACACCATATATTTT

d_call: .
clone_size: .
v_call: TRBV10-2
j_call: TRBJ1-2
cdr3_aa: CASSVDRSYGYTF
cdr3_nt: TGCGCCAGCAGTGTTGACAGGTCCTATGGCTACACCTTC

d_call: TRBD2
clone_size: once
v_call: TRBV6-1
j_call: TRBJ2-1
cdr3_aa: CASSDAKRGRNEQFF
cdr3_nt: TGTGCCAGCAGTGATGCGAAGCGGGGGCGAAATGAGCAGTTCTTC

d_call: .
clone_size: .
v_call: TRBV7-8
j_call: TRBJ2-2
cdr3_aa: CASSLEGVYIYTGELFF
cdr3_nt: TGTGCCAGCAGCTTAGAAGGGGTGTATATTTACACCGGGGAGCTGTTTTTT

d_call: .
clone_size: .
v_call: TRBV5-4
j_call: TRBJ2-2
cdr3_aa: CASRGLKSDTGELFF
cdr3_nt: TGTGCCAGCAGGGGACTCAAAAGCGACACCGGGGAGCTGTTTTTT

d_call: .
clone_size: .
v_call: TRBV6-5
j_call: TRBJ1-5
cdr3_aa: CATQGGSNQPQHF
cdr3_nt: TGTGCCACCCAGGGAGGGAGCAATCAGCCCCAGCATTTT

d_call: TRBD1
clone_size: .
v_call: TRBV10-3
j_call: TRBJ1-5
cdr3_aa: CAISEDRAHNQPQHF
cdr3_nt: TGTGCCATCAGTGAGGACAGGGCCCACAATCAGCCCCAGCATTTT

d_call: .
clone_size: .
v_call: TRBV27
j_call: TRBJ2-3
cdr3_aa: CASSLPGAGTQYF
cdr3_nt: TGTGCCAGCAGTCTGCCGGGTGCCGGTACGCAGTATTTT

d_call: TRBD1
clone_size: .
v_call: TRBV7-9
j_call: TRBJ1-5
cdr3_aa: CASSSDREEQPQHF
cdr3_nt: TGTGCCAGCAGCTCTGACAGGGAGGAACAGCCCCAGCATTTT

d_call: TRBD1
clone_size: .
v_call: TRBV30
j_call: TRBJ1-4
cdr3_aa: CAGDRGNEKLFF
cdr3_nt: TGTGCCGGGGACAGGGGTAATGAAAAACTGTTTTTT

d_call: TRBD1
clone_size: .
v_call: TRBV5-1
j_call: TRBJ2-7
cdr3_aa: CASSWGQSYEQYF
cdr3_nt: TGCGCCAGCAGCTGGGGACAGAGCTACGAGCAGTACTTC

d_call: TRBD1
clone_size: .
v_call: TRBV2
j_call: TRBJ1-2
cdr3_aa: CASSPPGTGPNYGYTF
cdr3_nt: TGTGCCAGCAGCCCCCCCGGGACAGGGCCTAACTATGGCTACACCTTC

d_call: .
clone_size: .
v_call: TRBV2
j_call: TRBJ1-4
cdr3_aa: CASSVRQDWANEKLFF
cdr3_nt: TGTGCCAGCAGCGTCAGACAGGACTGGGCTAATGAAAAACTGTTTTTT

d_call: .
clone_size: .
v_call: TRBV27
j_call: TRBJ1-5
cdr3_aa: CASSLREGHNQPQHF
cdr3_nt: TGTGCCAGCAGTTTGAGGGAGGGCCACAATCAGCCCCAGCATTTT

d_call: .
clone_size: .
v_call: TRBV19
j_call: TRBJ1-2
cdr3_aa: CASHQGLTGNYGYTF
cdr3_nt: TGTGCCAGCCACCAAGGCCTTACAGGGAACTATGGCTACACCTTC

d_call: TRBD1
clone_size: .
v_call: TRBV14
j_call: TRBJ1-2
cdr3_aa: CASSLRGRGRLGYTF
cdr3_nt: TGTGCCAGCAGCCTACGGGGTAGGGGGCGGCTTGGCTACACCTTC

d_call: TRBD1
clone_size: .
v_call: TRBV11-3
j_call: TRBJ1-4
cdr3_aa: CASSYRGATNEKLFF
cdr3_nt: TGTGCCAGCAGCTACAGGGGTGCAACTAATGAAAAACTGTTTTTT

d_call: TRBD2
clone_size: .
v_call: TRBV11-2
j_call: TRBJ2-7
cdr3_aa: CASSLVGGGTYEQYF
cdr3_nt: TGTGCCAGCAGCTTAGTCGGGGGGGGTACCTACGAGCAGTACTTC

d_call: .
clone_size: .
v_call: TRBV27
j_call: TRBJ1-2
cdr3_aa: CASSHTGRDGYTF
cdr3_nt: TGTGCCAGCAGCCACACAGGGAGGGATGGCTACACCTTC

d_call: TRBD1
clone_size: .
v_call: TRBV18
j_call: TRBJ2-7
cdr3_aa: CASSRDRDYEQYF
cdr3_nt: TGTGCCAGCTCAAGGGACAGGGATTACGAGCAGTACTTC

d_call: TRBD2
clone_size: .
v_call: TRBV9
j_call: TRBJ2-3
cdr3_aa: CASSVVGTSYTDTQYF
cdr3_nt: TGTGCCAGCAGCGTAGTGGGGACTAGCTACACAGATACGCAGTATTTT

d_call: TRBD1
clone_size: .
v_call: TRBV19
j_call: TRBJ2-7
cdr3_aa: CASSRQGAYEQYF
cdr3_nt: TGTGCCAGTTCGAGACAGGGGGCTTACGAGCAGTACTTC

d_call: TRBD1
clone_size: .
v_call: TRBV7-8
j_call: TRBJ2-6
cdr3_aa: CASSLGTGFGSGANVLTF
cdr3_nt: TGTGCCAGCAGCTTGGGGACAGGGTTTGGGTCTGGGGCCAACGTCCTGACTTTC

d_call: TRBD2
clone_size: .
v_call: TRBV6-5
j_call: TRBJ2-3
cdr3_aa: CASFSGGGDTQYF
cdr3_nt: TGTGCCAGCTTTAGCGGGGGGGGAGATACGCAGTATTTT

d_call: TRBD1
clone_size: .
v_call: TRBV5-1
j_call: TRBJ2-7
cdr3_aa: CASSSRQGAGEQYF
cdr3_nt: TGCGCCAGCAGCTCAAGACAGGGGGCGGGTGAGCAGTACTTC

d_call: .
clone_size: .
v_call: TRBV2
j_call: TRBJ2-5
cdr3_aa: CATRDSQETQYF
cdr3_nt: TGTGCCACACGGGACTCTCAAGAGACCCAGTACTTC

d_call: .
clone_size: .
v_call: TRBV3-1/TRBV3-2
j_call: TRBJ2-1
cdr3_aa: CASSPEGREQFF
cdr3_nt: TGTGCCAGCAGCCCAGAGGGCAGGGAACAGTTCTTC

d_call: .
clone_size: .
v_call: TRBV3-1/TRBV3-2
j_call: TRBJ1-6
cdr3_aa: CASSQDRGVSNSPLHF
cdr3_nt: TGTGCCAGCAGCCAAGATAGGGGTGTGAGCAATTCACCCCTCCACTTT

d_call: .
clone_size: .
v_call: TRBV5-1
j_call: TRBJ2-1
cdr3_aa: CASSSDEQGDEQFF
cdr3_nt: TGCGCCAGCAGCTCCGACGAACAGGGAGATGAGCAGTTCTTC

d_call: .
clone_size: few
v_call: TRBV14
j_call: TRBJ2-2
cdr3_aa: CAARTGKNTGELFF
cdr3_nt: TGTGCCGCCCGCACGGGTAAGAACACCGGGGAGCTGTTTTTT

d_call: TRBD1
clone_size: .
v_call: TRBV19
j_call: TRBJ1-2
cdr3_aa: CASHRGLYGYTF
cdr3_nt: TGTGCCAGCCACAGGGGACTCTATGGCTACACCTTC

d_call: TRBD1
clone_size: .
v_call: TRBV9
j_call: TRBJ2-2
cdr3_aa: CASSVAKGQGSIWATGELFF
cdr3_nt: TGTGCCAGCAGCGTAGCCAAGGGACAGGGCTCTATCTGGGCCACCGGGGAGCTGTTTTTT

d_call: .
clone_size: .
v_call: TRBV10-3
j_call: TRBJ1-5
cdr3_aa: CAISESIETAFNQPQHF
cdr3_nt: TGTGCCATCAGTGAGTCGATCGAGACAGCCTTCAATCAGCCCCAGCATTTT

d_call: TRBD1
clone_size: .
v_call: TRBV9
j_call: TRBJ2-2
cdr3_aa: CASSGTGLGTGELFF
cdr3_nt: TGTGCCAGCAGCGGGACAGGCCTGGGGACCGGGGAGCTGTTTTTT

d_call: TRBD1
clone_size: .
v_call: TRBV18
j_call: TRBJ1-5
cdr3_aa: CASSPGTGEHQPQHF
cdr3_nt: TGTGCCAGCTCACCAGGGACAGGGGAGCATCAGCCCCAGCATTTT

d_call: TRBD2
clone_size: .
v_call: TRBV9
j_call: TRBJ2-3
cdr3_aa: CASSAGLAWITDTQYF
cdr3_nt: TGTGCCAGCAGCGCGGGACTAGCGTGGATCACAGATACGCAGTATTTT

d_call: .
clone_size: once
v_call: TRBV30
j_call: TRBJ1-2
cdr3_aa: CAWSGGINLNYGYTF
cdr3_nt: TGTGCCTGGAGTGGAGGGATCAATCTTAACTATGGCTACACCTTC

d_call: TRBD1
clone_size: once
v_call: TRBV19
j_call: TRBJ1-5
cdr3_aa: CASGQGQPQHF
cdr3_nt: TGTGCCAGTGGACAGGGACAGCCCCAGCATTTT

d_call: .
clone_size: few
v_call: TRBV14
j_call: TRBJ2-7
cdr3_aa: CASSRRGEPYEQYF
cdr3_nt: TGTGCCAGCAGCCGGCGGGGTGAACCCTACGAGCAGTACTTC

d_call: TRBD2
clone_size: .
v_call: TRBV12-5
j_call: TRBJ2-2
cdr3_aa: CASGSPGLEGGELFF
cdr3_nt: TGTGCTAGTGGTTCACCGGGACTAGAAGGAGGGGAGCTGTTTTTT

d_call: TRBD2
clone_size: .
v_call: TRBV2
j_call: TRBJ2-6
cdr3_aa: CASSGGTGANVLTF
cdr3_nt: TGTGCCTCAAGCGGGGGGACTGGGGCCAACGTCCTGACTTTC

d_call: TRBD2
clone_size: .
v_call: TRBV27
j_call: TRBJ2-1
cdr3_aa: CASSLLAGGVINEQFF
cdr3_nt: TGTGCCAGCAGTTTATTAGCTGGGGGGGTTATCAATGAGCAGTTCTTC

d_call: .
clone_size: .
v_call: TRBV19
j_call: TRBJ2-1
cdr3_aa: CASSLRGYIDEQFF
cdr3_nt: TGTGCCAGTAGTTTGCGCGGTTATATCGATGAGCAGTTCTTC

d_call: .
clone_size: .
v_call: TRBV11-2
j_call: TRBJ1-5
cdr3_aa: CASSPGTTRNQPQHF
cdr3_nt: TGTGCCAGCAGCCCTGGGACAACTCGCAATCAGCCCCAGCATTTT

d_call: .
clone_size: .
v_call: TRBV4-1
j_call: TRBJ1-5
cdr3_aa: CASSQEFRLYSNQPQHF
cdr3_nt: TGCGCCAGCAGCCAAGAGTTCAGGCTTTATAGCAATCAGCCCCAGCATTTT

d_call: .
clone_size: .
v_call: TRBV27
j_call: TRBJ2-7
cdr3_aa: CASSVLGAGYEQYF
cdr3_nt: TGTGCCAGCAGTGTTTTAGGGGCTGGCTACGAGCAGTACTTC

d_call: TRBD1
clone_size: .
v_call: TRBV29-1
j_call: TRBJ2-7
cdr3_aa: CSVSGTGVYEQYF
cdr3_nt: TGCAGCGTCTCCGGGACAGGGGTTTACGAGCAGTACTTC

d_call: .
clone_size: .
v_call: TRBV4-1
j_call: TRBJ2-2
cdr3_aa: CASSQDLNRAPANTGELFF
cdr3_nt: TGCGCCAGCAGCCAAGATCTGAACAGGGCACCCGCGAACACCGGGGAGCTGTTTTTT

d_call: .
clone_size: .
v_call: TRBV30
j_call: TRBJ1-5
cdr3_aa: CAWSLGISQPQHF
cdr3_nt: TGTGCCTGGAGTCTCGGGATTAGTCAGCCCCAGCATTTT

d_call: TRBD1
clone_size: .
v_call: TRBV19
j_call: TRBJ1-6
cdr3_aa: CASTPGQGLSPLHF
cdr3_nt: TGTGCCAGTACACCGGGACAGGGTTTATCACCCCTCCACTTT

d_call: TRBD2
clone_size: .
v_call: TRBV11-2
j_call: TRBJ2-7
cdr3_aa: CASTQSGMAYEQYF
cdr3_nt: TGTGCCAGCACGCAAAGCGGGATGGCCTACGAGCAGTACTTC

d_call: .
clone_size: few
v_call: TRBV7-8
j_call: TRBJ1-1
cdr3_aa: CASSLGQGYTEAFF
cdr3_nt: TGTGCCAGCAGCTTAGGGCAGGGTTACACTGAAGCTTTCTTT

d_call: TRBD1
clone_size: .
v_call: TRBV5-1
j_call: TRBJ1-1
cdr3_aa: CASSWASGQKLAAEAFF
cdr3_nt: TGCGCCAGCAGCTGGGCTTCGGGACAGAAACTCGCGGCTGAAGCTTTCTTT

d_call: .
clone_size: few
v_call: TRBV2
j_call: TRBJ2-2
cdr3_aa: CASVLASGGRELFF
cdr3_nt: TGTGCCAGCGTTCTAGCCAGCGGTGGGAGGGAGCTGTTTTTT